The 30 T cell receptor beta chains listed next were all sequenced from one sample in a study of T cells after yellow fever vaccination. A single record per CDR3 protein comes from TCRdb applying MiXCR to the 5' RACE reads. The sample consists of about 500,000 distinct CDR3 sequences, roughly a sixth of them appearing once. This specimen was PBMCs, taken 5 to 6 days after the first yellow fever vaccination. These receptor sequences come from a man between 18 and 35 years old who received the YFV17D yellow fever vaccine.

The chain is built from TRBV19 and TRBJ1-5; maybe TRBD1 (6 bases). Germline V CDR1 and CDR2: LNHDA, SQIVND (reference sequence). The V and J ends lost 5 bases and 6 bases respectively, with 17 bases between them. CDR3 length: 15 amino acids. CDR3 sequence reads: CASSFGTTNGQPQHF. DNA of the CDR3: TGTGCCAGTAGTTTCGGGACAACCAATGGTCAGCCCCAGCATTTT.

This clonotype was seen a few times. The V call is TRBV24-1, the J call TRBJ2-2, with unresolved D. The CDR3 loop spans 16 amino acids. Germline CDR1 KGHDR, CDR2 SFDVKD. V was trimmed by 2 bases and J by 1 base, leaving 10 bases between them. DNA for the CDR3: TGTGCCACCAGTGATTCTGGACGGAGGAACACCGGGGAGCTGTTTTTT. Translating it yields CATSDSGRRNTGELFF.

This clonotype was detected ten times or more. J is TRBJ2-1 and V is TRBV7-2; D is perhaps TRBD2 (6 bases). V was cut by 2 bases and J by 0 bases, with 11 bases left in between. From germline, CDR1 is SGHTA and CDR2 FQGNSA. There are 16 residues in the CDR3. The CDR3 is CASSLTWRGSYNEQFF. In nucleotides, the CDR3 is TGTGCCAGCAGCTTAACGTGGAGGGGCTCCTACAATGAGCAGTTCTTC.

The genes are TRBV20-1 and TRBJ2-1, with 10 bases that match TRBD2. V trimming: 5 bases; J trimming: 6 bases; junction bases outside the gene matches: 7. The germline CDR1 and CDR2 sequences are DFQATT and SNEGSKA (reference sequence). The CDR3 covers 14 residues. The CDR3 region has the DNA TGCAGTGCTTTAGCGGGGGGACGACCCAATGAGCAGTTCTTC. Translating gives CSALAGGRPNEQFF.

This clonotype was picked up a small number of times. Germline is not matched at one junction end, which may reflect a read error. This chain links TRBV4-1 with TRBJ1-1; D unresolved. This CDR3 contains 12 residues. Per the germline V gene, CDR1 is MGHRA and CDR2 is YSYEKL. The CDR3 nucleotides read TGCGCCAGCAGCCTCGTGAACGCTGAAGCTTTCTTT. This sequence encodes CASSLVNAEAFF.

This clonotype came up a few times. The chain employs TRBV10-1 and TRBJ2-7, with D perhaps being TRBD1 or TRBD2 (6 bases each). V was pared by 8 bases and J by 2 bases, with 22 bases between. There are 16 residues in the CDR3. Germline V gene data show CDR1 as WNHNN and CDR2 as SYGVQD (reference sequence). Here the CDR3 DNA reads TGCGCCAGCGCAATGGGGGGACATGGACCTACCTACGAGCAGTACTTC. This translates into CASAMGGHGPTYEQYF.

This clonotype was observed a handful of times. The gene calls are TRBV3-1 and TRBJ2-3; D is unresolved. CDR3 size: 13 residues. Trimming took off 2 bases at V and 4 bases at J, with 7 bases between the two ends. CDR1 LGHDT and CDR2 YNNKEL come from the germline V gene (reference sequence). DNA of the CDR3: TGTGCCAGCAGCCAATTGGAAGCAGATACGCAGTATTTT. Amino acids: CASSQLEADTQYF.

This clonotype turned up a few times. The CDR3 nucleotides read TGTGCCAGCAGTTACGGGGGACTAGACCGGGAAAAGTATTTT. Translation gives CASSYGGLDREKYF. This sequence joins TRBV6-5 and TRBJ2-3, with 8 bases lining up with TRBD2. Germline CDR1 and CDR2: MNHEY and SVGAGI. The CDR3 consists of 14 residues. V was clipped by 2 bases and J by 13 bases; unmatched bases: 11.

This clonotype has a handful of counts. The J gene is TRBJ2-3, the V gene TRBV6-5; TRBD2 might be the D (6 bases). Germline V gives CDR1 MNHEY, CDR2 SVGAGI. This CDR3 is built from 15 residues. Between the trimmed V and J ends, which lost 0 bases and 2 bases, there was a span of 9 bases. The CDR3 loop reads CASSYSGGITDTQYF. The DNA for the CDR3 is TGTGCCAGCAGTTACTCGGGGGGTATCACAGATACGCAGTATTTT.

CDR3 region: CASSSYASYNEQFF. Written as DNA, the CDR3 is TGTGCCAGCAGTTCTTACGCAAGCTACAATGAGCAGTTCTTC. The rearrangement links TRBV12-3 or TRBV12-4 to TRBJ2-1; unclear D gene. The CDR3 covers 14 residues. Deletions cut 4 bases from V and 3 bases from J, with 10 bases between.

J is TRBJ1-6 and V is TRBV11-2; unclear D gene. CDR3 length: 14 residues. The germline CDR1 and CDR2 sequences are SGHAT and FQNNGV. Trimming took 5 bases from V and 5 from J, leaving 10 bases between them. The DNA for the CDR3 is TGTGCCAGCAGCCAGGTGGGGAATAATTCACCCCTCCACTTT. Translating it yields CASSQVGNNSPLHF.

This clonotype was recorded a few times. The chain is built from TRBV13 and TRBJ2-3, with a possible D match to TRBD2 (5 bases). The CDR3 totals 15 residues. With 1 base removed from V and 3 bases from J, the gap between germline ends came to 11 bases. Germline V CDR1 and CDR2: PRHDT, FYEKMQ (reference sequence). For the CDR3, the DNA is TGTGCCAGCAGCTTAGTTGTGGGAGCTACAGATACGCAGTATTTT. As protein: CASSLVVGATDTQYF.

This CDR3 reads CASSETPPSYEQYV. As DNA, the CDR3 is TGTGCCAGCAGTGAAACCCCCCCATCCTACGAGCAGTACGTC. The chain recombines TRBV25-1 with TRBJ2-7, with unresolved D. Trimming shortened V by 2 bases and J by 1 base, and 9 bases separated the two germline ends. CDR1 is MGHDK, CDR2 SYGVNS, per germline. There are 14 residues in the CDR3.

A few counts support this clonotype. The J gene is TRBJ1-2, the V gene TRBV5-5, with 7 positions matching TRBD1. Losses at the gene ends were 7 bases for V and 5 bases for J; bases not matched to a gene: 14. Germline CDR1 SGHKS, CDR2 YYEKEE (reference sequence). The CDR3 length is 15 residues. Here the CDR3 reads CASSTETGHLYGYTF. CDR3 nucleotides: TGTGCCAGCTCCACGGAGACAGGGCACTTATATGGCTACACCTTC.

V and J are TRBV2 and TRBJ2-2, with no clear D. The CDR3 is made up of 14 amino acids. Germline V gene lookup returns CDR1 SNHLY and CDR2 FYNNEI. V was cut by 4 bases and J by 3 bases, with 9 bases left in between. The CDR3 protein is CASSANGHTGELFF. DNA for the CDR3: TGTGCCAGCAGTGCGAACGGGCACACCGGGGAGCTGTTTTTT.

This clonotype was seen many times. The chain recombines TRBV20-1 with TRBJ1-2, with TRBD1 matching over 9 bases. Germline V gene sequence: CDR1 DFQATT, CDR2 SNEGSKA (reference sequence). The CDR3 has 15 residues. Trimming at V came to 1 base and at J to 7 bases, leaving 10 bases not matched to a gene. The CDR3 here is CSARGGGQGLGGYTF. The CDR3 nucleotides read TGCAGTGCTAGAGGGGGGGGACAGGGTTTGGGTGGCTACACCTTC.

The chain recombines TRBV11-2 with TRBJ2-7; 7 bases line up with TRBD1. V was pared by 2 bases and J by 3 bases, with 4 bases of the junction left unmatched. The length of the CDR3 is 14 residues. Germline lookup yields CDR1 SGHAT and CDR2 FQNNGV. CDR3 nucleotides: TGTGCCAGCAGCTTACGGGACAGCCACTACGAGCAGTACTTC. Translating gives CASSLRDSHYEQYF.

V is TRBV21-1 and J is TRBJ2-4; TRBD2, as called in the table, went unchecked against the DNA. TRBV21-1 corresponds to a pseudogene. The CDR3 contains 14 residues. Written as DNA, the CDR3 is TGTGCCAGCAGCCCCCGGTGGGGCAGGACCCTTATAGACTTC. Protein: CASSPRWGRTLIDF.

This chain uses TRBV6-4 with TRBJ1-2; D not resolved. Germline CDR1 and CDR2: MRHNA and SNTAGT. The CDR3 consists of 15 residues. Trimming took off 8 bases at V and 8 bases at J, with 24 bases between the two ends. The CDR3 DNA sequence: TGTGCCAGCCGCCAGGACGCACTCCCCGGTTGGGGCTACACCTTC. This gives the protein CASRQDALPGWGYTF.

This clonotype was recorded many times. This chain links TRBV12-3 or TRBV12-4 with TRBJ1-1; D possibly corresponds to TRBD1 (5 bases). Trimming cost V 3 bases and J 4 bases, with 9 bases left between them. The CDR3 runs 13 residues. The CDR3 loop reads CASSLGGVTEAFF. As DNA, the CDR3 is TGTGCCAGCAGTTTGGGAGGGGTCACTGAAGCTTTCTTT.

CDR3 DNA: TGCGCCAGCAGCCCACTGCCAGGGGAAGAATCAGCCCAGCATTTT. Translated: CASSPLPGEESAQHF. The chain couples TRBV5-1 to TRBJ1-5; maybe TRBD1 (6 bases). The CDR3 is made up of 15 amino acids. Looked up from germline, CDR1 is SGHRS and CDR2 is YFSETQ. Trimming pared 4 bases from V and 11 bases from J, leaving 22 bases between.

J is TRBJ1-1 and V is TRBV7-2; D is uncertain. CDR1 and CDR2 from the germline V gene are SGHTA and FQGNSA. The CDR3 consists of 12 residues. Trimming shortened V by 7 bases and J by 7 bases, and 13 bases separated the two germline ends. CDR3 nucleotides: TGTGCCAGCAACCCCGATTGGCTTGAAGCTTTCTTT. The encoded protein is CASNPDWLEAFF.

This clonotype was observed a handful of times. The chain carries TRBV4-3 and TRBJ2-2, with 8 bases lining up with TRBD2. Unmatched junction bases numbered 6, after V lost 3 bases and J lost 3 bases. CDR3 length equals 16 residues. CDR1 LGHNA and CDR2 YSLEER come from the germline V gene. DNA for the CDR3: TGCGCCAGCAGCCATTTAGCGGGGAGACACACCGGGGAGCTGTTTTTT. Translated: CASSHLAGRHTGELFF.

The V gene is TRBV6-2 or TRBV6-3, the J gene TRBJ1-5; D ambiguous. This CDR3 has 15 amino acids. Deletions cut 7 bases from V and 6 bases from J, with 19 bases between. CDR1 is MNHEY and CDR2 is SVGEGT in the germline V gene. CDR3 DNA: TGTGCCAGCACCCGACCGGAGGGCGGCGGTCAGCCCCAGCATTTT. Amino acid sequence: CASTRPEGGGQPQHF.

The V gene is TRBV5-1, the J gene TRBJ2-7; 9 nucleotides line up with TRBD2. This CDR3 has 15 amino acids. The junction had 8 bases not matched to a gene; V was cut back by 4 bases and J by 3 bases. Germline V gives CDR1 SGHRS, CDR2 YFSETQ. Here the CDR3 DNA reads TGCGCCAGCAGCCTGGTGACTAGCGGAGGCTACGAGCAGTACTTC. It encodes CASSLVTSGGYEQYF.

Only a few counts were recorded for this clonotype. The chain has TRBV28 and TRBJ2-1, with a tentative D call TRBD2 (6 bases). There are 16 residues in the CDR3. Trimming removed 6 bases from V and 7 bases from J, with 22 bases in between. The germline V gene has CDR1 MDHEN and CDR2 SYDVKM. The CDR3 sequence: CASRDPGPGLRNEQFF. In DNA, the CDR3 is TGTGCCAGCAGAGATCCGGGACCCGGACTACGGAATGAGCAGTTCTTC.

This clonotype came up many times. V gene TRBV4-1 combines with J gene TRBJ2-7; D remains ambiguous. Germline CDR1 is MGHRA and CDR2 is YSYEKL. Trimming removed 0 bases from V and 1 base from J, with 10 bases in between. This CDR3 spans 15 amino acids. CDR3 sequence reads: CASSQEGQYSYEQYF. CDR3 coding DNA: TGCGCCAGCAGCCAAGAAGGCCAGTATTCCTACGAGCAGTACTTC.

The chain carries TRBV6-1 and TRBJ2-7, with TRBD1 identical over 9 bases. Trimming removed 3 bases from V and 5 bases from J; junction bases left unmatched: 5. Germline CDR1 and CDR2: MNHNS and SASEGT. The CDR3 runs 14 residues. CDR3 nucleotide sequence: TGTGCCAGCAGTGACTGGACAGGGGATCACGAGCAGTACGTC. Translated: CASSDWTGDHEQYV.

The chain employs TRBV7-9 and TRBJ1-1, with 7 bases matching TRBD1. Per germline, CDR1 SEHNR and CDR2 FQNEAQ (reference sequence). The CDR3 is 14 residues long. V shed 2 bases, J shed 5 bases, and the junction held 5 bases outside the gene matches. CDR3 residues: CASSLKQGRTEAFF. For the CDR3, the DNA is TGTGCCAGCAGCTTAAAACAGGGGAGGACTGAAGCTTTCTTT.

The V gene is TRBV5-1, the J gene TRBJ2-5; tentative D call: TRBD2 (7 bases). Trimming removed 1 base at V and 5 bases at J, with 18 bases between. Germline values: CDR1 SGHRS, CDR2 YFSETQ. This CDR3 spans 16 amino acids. Here the CDR3 reads CASSLYKAGARETQYF. The CDR3 nucleotides are TGCGCCAGCAGCTTGTATAAGGCGGGGGCCCGGGAGACCCAGTACTTC.